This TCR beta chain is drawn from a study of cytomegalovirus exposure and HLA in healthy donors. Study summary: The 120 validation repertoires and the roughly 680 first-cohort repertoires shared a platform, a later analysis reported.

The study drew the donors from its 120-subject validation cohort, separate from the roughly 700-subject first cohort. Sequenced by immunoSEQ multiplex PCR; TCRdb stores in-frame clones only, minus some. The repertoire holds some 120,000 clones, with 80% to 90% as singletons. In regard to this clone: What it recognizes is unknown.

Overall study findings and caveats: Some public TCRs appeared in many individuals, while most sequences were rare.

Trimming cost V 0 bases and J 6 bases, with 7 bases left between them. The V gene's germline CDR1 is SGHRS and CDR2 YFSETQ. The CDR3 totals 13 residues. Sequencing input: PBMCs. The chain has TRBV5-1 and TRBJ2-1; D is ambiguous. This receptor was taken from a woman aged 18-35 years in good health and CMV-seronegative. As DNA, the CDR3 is TGCGCCAGCAGCTTGGCCCCGGGCAATGAGCAGTTCTTC. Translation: CASSLAPGNEQFF.